Reported below is one T cell receptor beta chain. CDR3 length: 16 residues. Germline CDR1 reads MDHEN; CDR2 reads SYDVKM. Every subset of CD8+ T cells was sorted in triplicate at a few hundred thousand cells each. This entry is derived from a study of CXCR3-negative and CXCR3-positive naive CD8 T cells. Each TRB cDNA library was prepared by 5' RACE (with UMI labels). TCRdb re-called the 5' RACE reads and catalogs CDR3 proteins one per entry, DNA excluded. The sample has about 130,000 distinct CDR3 sequences, and its top ten clones hold around 0.27%. The chain joins TRBV28 to TRBJ1-6; the TCRdb call, TRBD1, lacks DNA for checking. The sequenced material came from naive CXCR3- CD8+ T cells from blood. Specified subset: CD45RO-CCR7+CD27+CD95- naive CD8+ T cells lacking CXCR3 (TNR3-). The TCR was taken from a human donor in good health. Some clones in this sample may be carry-over from other donors' samples. The CDR3 sequence: CASRFGTVPNNSPLHF.